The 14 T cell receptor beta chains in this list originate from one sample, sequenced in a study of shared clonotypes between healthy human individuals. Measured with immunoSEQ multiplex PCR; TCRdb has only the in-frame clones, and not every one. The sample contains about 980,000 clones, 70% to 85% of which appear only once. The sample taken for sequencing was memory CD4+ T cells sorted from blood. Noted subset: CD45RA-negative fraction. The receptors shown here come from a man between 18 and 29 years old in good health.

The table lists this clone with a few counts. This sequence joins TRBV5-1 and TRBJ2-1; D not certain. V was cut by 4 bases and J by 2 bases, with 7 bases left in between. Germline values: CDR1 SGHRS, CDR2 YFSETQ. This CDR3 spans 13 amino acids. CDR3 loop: CASSPLAYNEQFF. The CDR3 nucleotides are TGCGCCAGCAGCCCCCTGGCCTACAATGAGCAGTTCTTC. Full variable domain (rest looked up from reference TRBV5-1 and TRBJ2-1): KAGVTQTPRYLIKTRGQQVTLSCSPISGHRSVSWYQQTPGQGLQFLFEYFSETQRNKGNFPGRFSGRQFSNSRSEMNVSTLELGDSALYLCASSPLAYNEQFFGPGTRLTVL.

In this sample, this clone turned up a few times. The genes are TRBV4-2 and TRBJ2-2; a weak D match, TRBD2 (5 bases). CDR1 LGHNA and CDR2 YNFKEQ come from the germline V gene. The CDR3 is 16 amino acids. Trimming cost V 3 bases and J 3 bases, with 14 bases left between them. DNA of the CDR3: TGTGCCAGCAGCCAGCAACTTAGAGGGCACACCGGGGAGCTGTTTTTT. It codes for CASSQQLRGHTGELFF.

The CDR3 loop reads CASSVLTGPLEAFF. The DNA of the CDR3 is TGTGCCAGCAGCGTGTTAACAGGGCCGCTCGAAGCTTTCTTT. This chain uses TRBV9 with TRBJ1-1, with a possible D match to TRBD1 (6 bases). The V and J ends lost 2 bases and 8 bases respectively, with 16 bases between them. Germline V gene sequence: CDR1 SGDLS, CDR2 YYNGEE. CDR3 size: 14 residues.

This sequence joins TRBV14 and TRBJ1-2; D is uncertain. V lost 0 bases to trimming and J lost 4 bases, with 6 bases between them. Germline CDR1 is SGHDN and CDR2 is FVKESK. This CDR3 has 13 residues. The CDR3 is CASSQEWGYGYTF. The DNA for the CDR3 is TGTGCCAGCAGCCAAGAATGGGGCTATGGCTACACCTTC.

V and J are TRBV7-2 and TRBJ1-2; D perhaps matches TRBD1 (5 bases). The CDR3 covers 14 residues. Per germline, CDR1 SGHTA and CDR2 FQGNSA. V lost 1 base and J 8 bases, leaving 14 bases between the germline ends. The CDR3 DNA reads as TGTGCCAGCAGCTTAGATTCTGGGACCGTGGGCTACACCTTC. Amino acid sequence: CASSLDSGTVGYTF.

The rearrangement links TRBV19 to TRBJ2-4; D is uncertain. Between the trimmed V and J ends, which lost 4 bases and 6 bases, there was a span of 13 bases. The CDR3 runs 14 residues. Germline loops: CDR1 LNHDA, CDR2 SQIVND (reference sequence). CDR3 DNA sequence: TGTGCCAGTAGTACACCGAGATTCCCAAACATTCAGTACTTC. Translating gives CASSTPRFPNIQYF.

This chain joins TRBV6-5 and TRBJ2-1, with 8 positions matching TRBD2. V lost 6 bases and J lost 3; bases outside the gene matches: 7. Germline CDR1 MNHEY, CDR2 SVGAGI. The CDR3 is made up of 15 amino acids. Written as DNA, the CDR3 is TGTGCCAGCAGGTCAACTAGCGGAGGCTACAATGAGCAGTTCTTC. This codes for CASRSTSGGYNEQFF.

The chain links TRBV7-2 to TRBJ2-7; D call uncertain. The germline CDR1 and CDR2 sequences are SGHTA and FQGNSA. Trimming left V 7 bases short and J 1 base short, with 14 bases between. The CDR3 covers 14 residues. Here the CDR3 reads CASTQAEFSYEQYF. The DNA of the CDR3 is TGTGCCAGCACCCAGGCGGAGTTTTCCTACGAGCAGTACTTC.

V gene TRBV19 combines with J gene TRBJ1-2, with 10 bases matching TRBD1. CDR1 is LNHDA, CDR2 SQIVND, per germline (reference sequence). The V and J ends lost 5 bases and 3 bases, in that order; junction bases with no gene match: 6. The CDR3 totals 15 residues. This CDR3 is CASSPDRGRDYGYTF. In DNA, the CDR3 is TGTGCCAGTAGTCCCGACAGGGGGCGCGACTATGGCTACACCTTC.

The CDR3 DNA sequence: TGTGCCAGCAGCACCTATACCGGGACAGGGAAAGAGACCCAGTACTTC. Protein product: CASSTYTGTGKETQYF. The chain couples TRBV7-6 to TRBJ2-5; 9 nucleotides match TRBD1. The ends lost 5 bases at V and 3 bases at J; junction bases unmatched: 10. Per germline, CDR1 SGHVS and CDR2 FNYEAQ. There are 16 residues in the CDR3.

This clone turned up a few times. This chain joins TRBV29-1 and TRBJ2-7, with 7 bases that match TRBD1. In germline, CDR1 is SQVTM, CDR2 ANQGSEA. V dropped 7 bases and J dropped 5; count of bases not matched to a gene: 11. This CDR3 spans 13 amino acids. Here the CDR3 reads CSGRSGQINEQYF. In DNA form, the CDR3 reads TGCAGCGGTAGGTCGGGACAGATAAACGAGCAGTACTTC.

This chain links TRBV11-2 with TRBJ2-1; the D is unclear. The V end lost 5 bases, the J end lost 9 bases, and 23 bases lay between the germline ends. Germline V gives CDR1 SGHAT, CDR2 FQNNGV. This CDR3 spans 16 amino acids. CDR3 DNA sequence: TGTGCCAGCAGCCCAGGAAGGGAATGGCGGTTCCTTGAGCAGTTCTTC. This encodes CASSPGREWRFLEQFF.

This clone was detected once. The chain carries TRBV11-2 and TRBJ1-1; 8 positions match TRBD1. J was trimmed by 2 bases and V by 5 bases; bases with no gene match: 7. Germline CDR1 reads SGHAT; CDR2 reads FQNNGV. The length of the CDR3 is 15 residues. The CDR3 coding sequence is TGTGCCAGCAGCGCCCAACAGGGGGGCAACACTGAAGCTTTCTTT. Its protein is CASSAQQGGNTEAFF.

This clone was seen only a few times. CDR3 amino acids: CASSLAGGAKGNTIYF. In nucleotides, the CDR3 is TGTGCCAGCAGCTTGGCCGGGGGGGCAAAGGGCAACACCATATATTTT. This chain links TRBV5-4 with TRBJ1-3; maybe TRBD1 (6 bases). V was cut by 0 bases and J by 7 bases, with 17 bases left in between. The CDR3 runs 16 residues. Germline values: CDR1 SGHNT, CDR2 YYREEE (reference sequence).